Each of the 3 T cell receptor beta chains below was sequenced from the same sample in a study of shared clonotypes between healthy human individuals. Libraries were prepared by immunoSEQ multiplex PCR; TCRdb keeps only in-frame clonotypes and omits some of them. The data show 400,000 to 550,000 clones, with 65% to 80% seen just once and about 12% held by the top ten. The sample comprised PBMCs. These receptors were collected from a woman between 40 and 50 years old in good health. Some clones in this sample may be carry-over from other donors' samples.

The V and J genes are TRBV27 and TRBJ2-7, with D perhaps TRBD1 (6 bases). V was trimmed by 4 bases and J by 0 bases, leaving 13 bases between them. Germline values: CDR1 MNHEY, CDR2 SMNVEV (reference sequence). CDR3 length equals 15 residues. CDR3 amino acids: CASSSPRGSSYEQYF. CDR3 in DNA: TGTGCCAGCAGTTCCCCTAGGGGGAGCTCCTACGAGCAGTACTTC.

This clone was recorded once. The chain links TRBV6-6 to TRBJ2-2; D unresolved. The V gene's germline CDR1 is MNHNY and CDR2 SVGAGI (reference sequence). The V and J ends lost 2 bases and 0 bases respectively, with 10 bases between them. The CDR3 is made up of 16 amino acids. The CDR3 DNA follows: TGTGCCAGCAGTTACGCAGGCAACGCGAACACCGGGGAGCTGTTTTTT. Translated, it gives CASSYAGNANTGELFF.

V and J are TRBV4-1 and TRBJ2-6; 7 positions agree with TRBD1. V lost 3 bases to trimming and J lost 0 bases; unmatched junction nucleotides: 5. CDR1 is MGHRA, CDR2 YSYEKL, per germline. This CDR3 contains 17 residues. This chain's CDR3 is CASSQLTGVSGANVLTF. CDR3 sequence (DNA): TGCGCCAGCAGCCAGCTCACAGGGGTCTCTGGGGCCAACGTCCTGACTTTC.